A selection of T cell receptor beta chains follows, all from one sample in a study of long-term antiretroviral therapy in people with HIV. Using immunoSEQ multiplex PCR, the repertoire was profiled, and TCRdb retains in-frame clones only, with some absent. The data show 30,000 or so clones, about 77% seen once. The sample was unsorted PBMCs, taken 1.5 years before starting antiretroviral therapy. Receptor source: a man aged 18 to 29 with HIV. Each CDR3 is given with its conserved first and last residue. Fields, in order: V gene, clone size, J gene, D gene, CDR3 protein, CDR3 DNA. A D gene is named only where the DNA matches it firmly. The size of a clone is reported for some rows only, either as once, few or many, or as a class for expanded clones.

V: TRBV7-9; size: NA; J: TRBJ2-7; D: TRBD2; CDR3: CARTSGDYEQYF; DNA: TGTGCCAGGACTAGCGGGGACTACGAGCAGTACTTC
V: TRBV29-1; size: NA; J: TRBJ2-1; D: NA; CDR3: CSVRQGIGEQFF; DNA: TGCAGCGTTCGGCAGGGGATTGGTGAGCAGTTCTTC
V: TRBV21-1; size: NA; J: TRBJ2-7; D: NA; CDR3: CASSKDRIRTGAPGEQYF; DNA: TGTGCCAGCAGCAAAGACCGTATCCGGACAGGGGCCCCGGGGGAGCAGTACTTC
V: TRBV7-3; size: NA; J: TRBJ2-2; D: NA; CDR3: CASSLVALTPGELFF; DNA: TGTGCCAGCAGCTTAGTTGCGCTGACGCCCGGGGAGCTGTTTTTT
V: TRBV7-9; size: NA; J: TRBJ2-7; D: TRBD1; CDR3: CASSWDRVEQYF; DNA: TGTGCCAGCAGCTGGGACAGAGTCGAGCAGTACTTC
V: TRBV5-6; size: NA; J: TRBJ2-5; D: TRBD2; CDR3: CASSSRTSGVLRETQYF; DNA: TGTGCCAGCAGCTCGCGGACTAGCGGGGTTCTTAGGGAGACCCAGTACTTC
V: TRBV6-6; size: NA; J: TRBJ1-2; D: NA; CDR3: CASSYDSASNYGYTF; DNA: TGTGCCAGCAGTTACGACAGCGCTAGTAACTATGGCTACACCTTC
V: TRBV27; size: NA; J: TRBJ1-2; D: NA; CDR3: CASRSAAGGVKSIGHGYTF; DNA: TGTGCCAGCCGATCAGCCGCGGGGGGGGTAAAATCAATTGGGCATGGCTACACCTTC
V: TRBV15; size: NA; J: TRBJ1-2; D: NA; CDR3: CATSSRKTGDRGYTF; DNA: TGTGCCACCAGCAGCCGTAAAACTGGGGATCGTGGCTACACCTTC
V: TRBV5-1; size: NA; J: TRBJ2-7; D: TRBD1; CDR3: CASSLGQGIHEQYF; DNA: TGCGCCAGCAGCTTGGGACAGGGTATCCACGAGCAGTACTTC
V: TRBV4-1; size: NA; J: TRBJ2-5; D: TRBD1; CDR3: CASSQGQGAGETQYF; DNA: TGCGCCAGCAGCCAAGGTCAGGGGGCAGGAGAGACCCAGTACTTC
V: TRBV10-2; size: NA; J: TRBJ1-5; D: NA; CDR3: CASSESGGTRSNQPQHF; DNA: TGCGCCAGCAGTGAGTCTGGCGGGACACGAAGCAATCAGCCCCAGCATTTT
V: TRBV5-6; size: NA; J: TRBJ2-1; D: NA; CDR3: CASSLGFNEQFF; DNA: TGTGCCAGCAGCTTGGGGTTCAATGAGCAGTTCTTC
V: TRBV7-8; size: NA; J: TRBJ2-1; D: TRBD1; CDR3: CASSVTGGARDEQFF; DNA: TGTGCCAGCAGCGTCACAGGGGGCGCTCGCGATGAGCAGTTCTTC
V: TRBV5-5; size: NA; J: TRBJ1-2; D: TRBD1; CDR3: CASSKELSGQGTYGYTF; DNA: TGTGCCAGCAGTAAAGAGCTGTCGGGACAGGGGACCTATGGCTACACCTTC
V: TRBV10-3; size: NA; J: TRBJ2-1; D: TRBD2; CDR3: CAISDKLAGAAEQFF; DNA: TGTGCCATCAGTGACAAGCTAGCGGGAGCGGCTGAGCAGTTCTTC
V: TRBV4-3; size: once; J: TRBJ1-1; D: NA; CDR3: CASSRSGGRIGDTEAFF; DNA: TGCGCCAGCAGCCGATCGGGGGGGCGCATTGGCGACACTGAAGCTTTCTTT
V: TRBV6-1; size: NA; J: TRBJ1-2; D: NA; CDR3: CASRDRYAYGYTF; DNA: TGTGCCAGCAGAGACAGATACGCCTATGGCTACACCTTC
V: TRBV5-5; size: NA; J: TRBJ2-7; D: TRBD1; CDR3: CASSLGVGTGTAYEQYF; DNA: TGTGCCAGCAGCTTGGGAGTTGGGACAGGGACGGCCTACGAGCAGTACTTC
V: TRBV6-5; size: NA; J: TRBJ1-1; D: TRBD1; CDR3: CASSPPRGRHTEAFF; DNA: TGTGCCAGCAGCCCGCCCAGGGGGAGACACACTGAAGCTTTCTTT
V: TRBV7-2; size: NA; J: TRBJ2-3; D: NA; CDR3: CASSLDPRTKPTDTQYF; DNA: TGTGCCAGCAGCTTAGATCCCCGGACAAAACCAACAGATACGCAGTATTTT
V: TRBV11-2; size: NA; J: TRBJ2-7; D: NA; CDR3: CASSLIQNIDEQYF; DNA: TGTGCCAGCAGCTTAATACAGAATATAGACGAGCAGTACTTC